These T cell receptor beta chains were read from a single sample in a study of blood T cell repertoires in COVID-19. Here immunoSEQ multiplex PCR was the method, and the copy in TCRdb shows in-frame clones only, minus some. The data show about 280,000 clones, 85% seen once. The sample consisted of PBMCs or T cells enriched from blood (not recorded which). All receptors come from a woman between 45 and 60 years old who had recovered from COVID-19. Each CDR3 is given with its conserved first and last residue. The order of the fields is V gene, CDR3 protein.

TRBV4-3,CASSQGGRVYNEQFF
TRBV5-1,CASSFSSGAQETQYF
TRBV19,CASTNRRVGGNQPQHF
TRBV5-1,CASKGTGDSPLHF
TRBV4-2,CASSPGGEGETQYF
TRBV5-6,CASSRMGLAGGYNEQFF
TRBV11-2,CASSYGEPDSNQPQHF
TRBV19,CASSPQGDEQYF
TRBV15,CATSRDPRVRTEAFF
TRBV5-1,CASSIGTSGNQETQYF
TRBV7-9,CASSRQNNQPQHF
TRBV30,CASNRNTEAFF
TRBV11-2,CASSLDRTINEKLFF
TRBV2,CASLFRDRDGTEAFF
TRBV6-5,CASRRAGHSYEQYF
TRBV7-9,CASSLISLRTGWYNEQFF
TRBV7-2,CASSTGQVSQPQHF
TRBV13,CASSQITGSGIDTQYF
TRBV3-1/TRBV3-2,CASSQDLQGGGYTF
TRBV28,CASTPSTPNVQPQHF
TRBV7-8,CASSPRREGRTEAFF
TRBV12-5,CASGWDGGRNTGELFF
TRBV4-1,CASSQARGIDEQFF
TRBV4-1,CASSQGQGKSPLHF
TRBV5-1,CASSADSLTNYGYTF
TRBV19,CASSIDPTNDYGYTF
TRBV27,CASSSFPGGRHYGYTF
TRBV4-1,CASSQDLVSAGGLDTEAFF
TRBV5-4,CASSLQGPGVYEQYF
TRBV7-2,CASSLESGYSNQPQHF
TRBV5-1,CASSLPDGPGTGGNNEQFF
TRBV5-1,CASSLGAITEAFF
TRBV14,CASSQVWRTGHYNSPLHF
TRBV5-4,CASSPQGLAGRSYNEQFF
TRBV6-4,CASSNPSGGNNEQFF
TRBV6-5,CASSYVDRGYGYTF
TRBV7-8,CASSPDRGWEAFF
TRBV19,CASSAPDQPQHF
TRBV19,CASSEWTSGRSYNEQFF
TRBV27,CASSRGQGANTGELFF
TRBV24-1,CATSDPREGSRYTF
TRBV9,CASSAVPVATEAFF
TRBV2,CAGGGSYEQYF
TRBV2,CASSLRGATDTQYF
TRBV5-1,CASSWGTVKTYNEQFF
TRBV7-8,CASSLEGSSYNEQFF
TRBV4-3,CASSQGVTGDNSPLHF
TRBV10-3,CAISERQASSYEQYF
TRBV6-6,CASSSWTSGGEQYF
TRBV5-1,CASSLAAEGASTGELFF
TRBV2,CASSQSQGIGTEAFF
TRBV6-1,CASSDQGANTGELFF
TRBV5-7,CASSHYQPQHF